The count of the clone carrying this T cell receptor (beta chain) is one. Its target is unknown. This CDR3 has 15 amino acids. Germline values: CDR1 LNHNV, CDR2 YYDKDF (reference sequence). The V and J ends lost 4 bases and 7 bases, in that order; junction bases with no gene match: 10. Stated time point: pre-treatment sample, taken before nivolumab and TIL therapy. Sequencing used immunoSEQ v3. TCRdb's copy holds only in-frame clones and misses some; the assay was immunoSEQ multiplex PCR. Here the sample spans 54,000 or so clones, 73% being singletons. This specimen belongs to a study of TIL therapy for anti-PD-1-resistant metastatic lung cancer. Study background: Tumors had a median PD-L1 proportion score of more than 5%. Most patients had lung adenocarcinoma.

Notes on the study in general: Patients were highly selected, enriched for treatment-naive, never-smoker and oncogene-addicted cases. The baseline peripheral repertoire was partially replaced by infused TIL clonotypes that later decayed.

The chain carries TRBV15 and TRBJ2-1; the match to TRBD2 covers 7 bases. The receptor comes from a person aged 25 to 85 with non-small cell lung cancer. The sequences come from blood, collected at baseline. This CDR3 reads CATSMGGLAENEQFF. CDR3 DNA sequence: TGTGCCACCAGCATGGGAGGGCTAGCTGAGAATGAGCAGTTCTTC.